One T cell receptor beta chain is described in this entry. These data come from a study of blood T cell repertoires in COVID-19. TCRdb's table, derived via immunoSEQ multiplex PCR, lists solely in-frame clones and lacks some. The table includes approximately 89,000 clones, 90% to 95% detected once. V was shortened by 2 bases and J by 7 bases, with 9 bases between the two germline ends. The CDR3 runs to 13 residues. The germline V gene encodes CDR1 SGHDT and CDR2 YYEEEE. Material: peripheral blood. The TCR comes from a human donor with active COVID-19. The donor label of this sample is uncertain. The V gene is TRBV5-6, the J gene TRBJ2-2; D not certain. The CDR3 sequence: CASSFLQNGELFF. In nucleotides, the CDR3 is TGTGCCAGCAGCTTTTTACAAAACGGGGAGCTGTTTTTT.